One and the same sample provided the 24 T cell receptor beta chains below, sequenced in a study of blood T cells in healthy people across ages (dated by TCRdb to the mid-2010s). The library came from 5' RACE. Sequenced using an Illumina HiSeq 2500. The second PCR ran for about 6 to 12 cycles and used a J-beta primer mix along with a sample-barcoded 5' primer. Starting from the raw public reads, TCRdb applied fastp trimming at Q25, assembled clones with MiXCR and retained in-frame beta chains. When rows share a CDR3 protein, they turn into one entry using the most common DNA and genes. For this sample the table gives some 320,000 distinct CDR3 sequences, of which roughly 26% were detected only once. Approximately 28% of the sample rests with the top ten. Sequencing was performed on blood. The receptor source for this set is a woman in her 70s in good health.

The chain links TRBV20-1 to TRBJ1-5, with D maybe TRBD1 (5 bases). Trimming removed 3 bases at V and 2 bases at J, with 11 bases between. The germline CDR1 and CDR2 sequences are DFQATT and SNEGSKA (reference sequence). The CDR3 has 14 residues. CDR3 sequence: CSARRGSGNQPQHF. The CDR3 DNA reads TGCAGTGCTAGGCGGGGCTCAGGCAATCAGCCCCAGCATTTT.

With respect to this clonotype: The junction departs from germline at one end; a sequencing error may be responsible. The chain couples TRBV29-1 to TRBJ1-5; a weak D match, TRBD1 (5 bases). This CDR3 is 13 amino acids long. Germline-derived CDR1 and CDR2 are SQVTM and ANQGSEA. The CDR3 region is CRVGWGGNQPQHF. CDR3 nucleotide sequence: TGCAGAGTTGGTTGGGGGGGCAATCAGCCCCAGCATTTT.

The sample holds a few counts of this clonotype. This chain links TRBV15 with TRBJ1-3, with D unclear. V lost 3 bases and J 0 bases, leaving 6 bases between the germline ends. Germline values: CDR1 LNHNV, CDR2 YYDKDF (reference sequence). CDR3 length: 14 amino acids. The CDR3 reads CATSRDPSGNTIYF. Written as DNA, the CDR3 is TGTGCCACCAGCAGGGACCCCTCTGGAAACACCATATATTTT.

This clonotype has just a few counts. The rearrangement uses TRBV6-5 and TRBJ2-7; TRBD1 or TRBD2 may be the D gene (7 bases each). V was trimmed by 6 bases and J by 1 base, leaving 16 bases between them. Per the germline V gene, CDR1 is MNHEY and CDR2 is SVGAGI. The CDR3 contains 15 residues. The CDR3 loop reads CASRSQGGGSYEQYF. CDR3 DNA sequence: TGTGCCAGCAGGAGCCAGGGGGGGGGATCCTACGAGCAGTACTTC.

This clonotype was seen ten or more times. V and J are TRBV5-1 and TRBJ2-7; 13 positions agree with TRBD2. The CDR3 is made up of 16 amino acids. Looked up from germline, CDR1 is SGHRS and CDR2 is YFSETQ. V shed 5 bases and J 3 bases; nucleotides not matched to a gene: 8. CDR3 sequence: CASRTPGTSGNYEQYF. In DNA form, the CDR3 reads TGCGCCAGCAGAACCCCCGGGACTAGCGGGAACTACGAGCAGTACTTC.

This clonotype has more than one count but fewer than ten. The CDR3 DNA sequence: TGCAGCGTTGAAGAGGACAGAACTGGCTACACCTTC. Protein sequence: CSVEEDRTGYTF. J is TRBJ1-2 and V is TRBV29-1; perhaps TRBD1 as D (6 bases). From germline, CDR1 is SQVTM and CDR2 ANQGSEA. The V and J ends lost 0 bases and 7 bases respectively, with 9 bases between them. The length of the CDR3 is 12 residues.

This clonotype was detected a few times. This sequence joins TRBV29-1 and TRBJ2-7, with D hard to call. The CDR3 has 10 amino acids. Germline CDR1 is SQVTM and CDR2 is ANQGSEA. V dropped 5 bases and J dropped 5 bases, with 7 bases sitting between them. The CDR3 DNA reads as TGCAGCGTTCTAAGGGACGAGCAGTACTTC. Translated: CSVLRDEQYF.

This chain links TRBV12-5 with TRBJ2-7, with a possible D match to TRBD2 (5 bases). Trimming left V 7 bases short and J 4 bases short, with 11 bases between. The CDR3 sequence is 12 residues long. Looked up from germline, CDR1 is LGHNT and CDR2 is FRNRAP. The CDR3 DNA is TGTGCTAGTGCATACGGGAAATACGAGCAGTACTTC. Protein product: CASAYGKYEQYF.

On this clonotype itself: An end of the junction differs from the germline gene, which may be a read error. The chain has TRBV7-2 and TRBJ1-1; D is unresolved. This CDR3 is 14 amino acids long. Looked up from germline, CDR1 is SGHTA and CDR2 is FQGNSA. CDR3 loop: CAGRTPGMNIEAFF. CDR3 DNA: TGTGCCGGCAGAACCCCCGGGATGAACATTGAAGCTTTCTTT.

The chain couples TRBV7-6 to TRBJ2-7; TRBD2 aligns across 7 bases. This CDR3 comprises 17 residues. Germline lookup yields CDR1 SGHVS and CDR2 FNYEAQ. V lost 5 bases to trimming and J lost 2 bases; unmatched junction nucleotides: 15. The chain's CDR3 is CASSQPFGEGPTYEQYF. For the CDR3, the DNA is TGTGCCAGCAGCCAGCCCTTCGGGGAGGGGCCTACCTACGAGCAGTACTTC.

This clonotype was detected a few times. This chain joins TRBV7-6 and TRBJ2-3; tentative D call: TRBD2 (6 bases). Trimming stripped 1 base from V and 5 bases from J, with 10 bases between. CDR3 length: 14 amino acids. Germline V gene data show CDR1 as SGHVS and CDR2 as FNYEAQ. CDR3 amino acids: CASSLGGMGDTQYF. The CDR3 nucleotides read TGTGCCAGCAGCTTAGGCGGGATGGGAGATACGCAGTATTTT.

The chain employs TRBV20-1 and TRBJ2-7; 7 nucleotides match TRBD1. Germline loops: CDR1 DFQATT, CDR2 SNEGSKA (reference sequence). This CDR3 is built from 19 residues. After removal of 3 bases from V and 2 bases from J, the junction contained 22 bases not matched to a gene. CDR3 amino acids: CSASYHGQVEARDPYEQYF. The CDR3 DNA sequence: TGCAGTGCTAGCTACCACGGACAGGTGGAGGCTAGAGATCCCTACGAGCAGTACTTC.

This clonotype was counted at least ten times. The chain couples TRBV20-1 to TRBJ2-3, with 12 bases that match TRBD2. The CDR3 contains 15 residues. V dropped 3 bases and J dropped 0; count of bases not matched to a gene: 1. CDR1 is DFQATT and CDR2 is SNEGSKA in the germline V gene (reference sequence). CDR3: CSARGTSGSTDTQYF. CDR3 nucleotides: TGCAGTGCTAGGGGGACTAGCGGGAGCACAGATACGCAGTATTTT.

This clonotype was detected ten times or more. The rearrangement joins TRBV6-2 or TRBV6-3 to TRBJ2-7; the D is unclear. This CDR3 comprises 11 residues. Trimming took 5 bases from V and 3 from J, leaving 5 bases between them. Germline V CDR1 and CDR2: MNHEY, SVGEGT. CDR3 in DNA: TGTGCCAGCAGTGACTTCTACGAGCAGTACTTC. The encoded protein is CASSDFYEQYF.

The rearrangement uses TRBV27 and TRBJ2-5, with TRBD1 identical over 7 bases. Germline V gives CDR1 MNHEY, CDR2 SMNVEV (reference sequence). J lost 5 bases, V lost 7 bases, and 16 bases had no gene match. The CDR3 is 16 amino acids. The CDR3 DNA follows: TGTGCCAGCAAGTCGGGAAGGGACAGCCGGCTGGAGACCCAGTACTTC. Its protein is CASKSGRDSRLETQYF.

This clonotype showed up just a few times. The J gene is TRBJ1-1, the V gene TRBV29-1; D is perhaps TRBD1 (6 bases). The CDR3 contains 14 residues. V lost 7 bases and J lost 1, with 16 bases in between. The V gene's germline CDR1 is SQVTM and CDR2 ANQGSEA. This chain's CDR3 is CSGLAQGSNTEAFF. CDR3 DNA sequence: TGCAGCGGGTTAGCACAGGGTTCGAACACTGAAGCTTTCTTT.

This clonotype was detected many times. The chain combines TRBV5-1 with TRBJ2-7, with TRBD2 identical over 9 bases. The V gene's germline CDR1 is SGHRS and CDR2 YFSETQ. V lost 4 bases and J lost 0; bases outside the gene matches: 5. The CDR3 is 15 residues long. CDR3 bases: TGCGCCAGCAGCCTAAATAGCGGGAGCTCCTACGAGCAGTACTTC. Translating gives CASSLNSGSSYEQYF.

The chain recombines TRBV11-2 with TRBJ2-1; no reliable D call. The CDR3 totals 14 residues. Germline assignment: CDR1 SGHAT and CDR2 FQNNGV. Trimming took off 0 bases at V and 9 bases at J, with 12 bases between the two ends. CDR3 loop: CASSLDPTSGEQFF. The CDR3 bases are TGTGCCAGCAGCTTAGACCCGACGAGTGGTGAGCAGTTCTTC. The full variable domain, with the rest looked up from reference TRBV11-2 and TRBJ2-1, is EAGVAQSPRYKIIEKRQSVAFWCNPISGHATLYWYQQILGQGPKLLIQFQNNGVVDDSQLPKDRFSAERLKGVDSTLKIQPAKLEDSAVYLCASSLDPTSGEQFFGPGTRLTVL.

This clonotype was seen a handful of times. V gene TRBV5-1 combines with J gene TRBJ2-1; TRBD2 agrees at 10 bases. From germline, CDR1 is SGHRS and CDR2 YFSETQ. J was trimmed by 2 bases and V by 3 bases; bases with no gene match: 2. CDR3 length equals 15 residues. The CDR3: CASSSAGGPYNEQFF. As DNA, the CDR3 is TGCGCCAGCAGCTCAGCGGGAGGGCCCTACAATGAGCAGTTCTTC.

The sample holds a few counts of this clonotype. The gene calls are TRBV12-3 or TRBV12-4 and TRBJ2-5; maybe TRBD2 (5 bases). The tail of the sequence fits TRBJ2-7 better, so the J call may be wrong. This CDR3 contains 15 residues. DNA for the CDR3: TGTGCCAGCAGTTTAGGAACTAGTGTAACCTACGAGCAGTACTTC. Protein: CASSLGTSVTYEQYF.

The chain has TRBV5-1 and TRBJ2-5; 7 bases map to TRBD1. Trimming removed 4 bases from V and 1 base from J; junction bases left unmatched: 7. Germline CDR1 and CDR2: SGHRS and YFSETQ. The CDR3 spans 15 residues. The CDR3 loop is CASSQGQAPQETQYF. The DNA for the CDR3 is TGCGCCAGCAGCCAAGGACAGGCTCCCCAAGAGACCCAGTACTTC.

The chain couples TRBV28 to TRBJ1-4; D uncertain. Between the trimmed V and J ends, which lost 5 bases and 8 bases, there was a span of 18 bases. Germline loops: CDR1 MDHEN, CDR2 SYDVKM. This CDR3 has 15 amino acids. CDR3 DNA: TGTGCCAGCAGTGGGTATACATCAAAAGAGGAAAAACTGTTTTTT. It is translated as CASSGYTSKEEKLFF.

The rearrangement links TRBV20-1 to TRBJ2-7; 8 nucleotides match TRBD2. J gave up 2 bases and V 0 bases, and 9 bases lay outside the gene matches. CDR1 is DFQATT, CDR2 SNEGSKA, per germline (reference sequence). The CDR3 is 16 amino acids. CDR3: CSARDAESGRPYEQYF. The CDR3 DNA follows: TGCAGTGCTAGAGATGCTGAGAGCGGGAGACCCTACGAGCAGTACTTC.

The gene calls are TRBV6-5 and TRBJ2-3; D is undetermined. The CDR3 sequence is 14 residues long. Germline V gene lookup returns CDR1 MNHEY and CDR2 SVGAGI. Trimming stripped 6 bases from V and 9 bases from J, with 19 bases between. The DNA of the CDR3 is TGTGCCAGCAGCCGAGTCCCGGGCCCTTCGACGCAGTATTTT. This translates into CASSRVPGPSTQYF.